This T cell receptor beta chain derives from a study of blood T cell repertoires in COVID-19. Overall study context: PBMCs, B-cell-depleted T cells, or T cells provided the cDNA or gDNA that made up the material.

Assay used: immunoSEQ multiplex PCR; TCRdb lists only in-frame clones, some missing. The sample comprises 65,000 to 95,000 clones, nearly 90% of which are singletons, and roughly 2.7% rests with the top ten. V was clipped by 5 bases and J by 1 base, with 12 bases between them. The CDR3 is 15 residues long. Germline loops: CDR1 MNHEY, CDR2 SVGAGI. Source material: peripheral blood. This receptor was identified in a man between 65 and 79 years old with active or convalescent COVID-19. This sequence joins TRBV6-5 and TRBJ2-4; D remains unclear. CDR3 sequence: CASSPLLLAKNIQYF. The CDR3 nucleotides read TGTGCCAGCAGTCCCCTTCTACTTGCCAAAAACATTCAGTACTTC.